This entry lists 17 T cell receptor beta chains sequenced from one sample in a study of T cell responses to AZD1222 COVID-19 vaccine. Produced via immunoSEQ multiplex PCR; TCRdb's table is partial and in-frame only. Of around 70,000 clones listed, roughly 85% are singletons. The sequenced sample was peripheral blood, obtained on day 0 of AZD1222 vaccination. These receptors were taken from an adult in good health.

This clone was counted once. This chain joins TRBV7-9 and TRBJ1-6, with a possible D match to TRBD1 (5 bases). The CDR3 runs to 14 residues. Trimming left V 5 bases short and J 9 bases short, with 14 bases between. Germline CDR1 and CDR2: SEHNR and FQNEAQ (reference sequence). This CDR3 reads CASSNGGVVSPLHF. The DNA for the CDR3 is TGTGCCAGCAGCAACGGAGGGGTTGTTTCACCCCTCCACTTT.

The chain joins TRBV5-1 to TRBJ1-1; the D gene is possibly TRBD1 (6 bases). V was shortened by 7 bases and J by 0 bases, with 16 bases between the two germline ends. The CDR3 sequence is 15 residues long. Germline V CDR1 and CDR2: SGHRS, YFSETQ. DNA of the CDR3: TGCGCCAGCGGACAGACGGCAGGAATGAACACTGAAGCTTTCTTT. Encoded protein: CASGQTAGMNTEAFF.

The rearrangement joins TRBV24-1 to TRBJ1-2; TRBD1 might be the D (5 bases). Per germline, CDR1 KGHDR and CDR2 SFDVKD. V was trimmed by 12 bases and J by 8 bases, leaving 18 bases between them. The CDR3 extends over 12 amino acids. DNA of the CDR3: TGTGCCTCCGGGACGGCGGGTGAAGGCTACACCTTC. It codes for CASGTAGEGYTF.

The DNA for the CDR3 is TGTGCCAGTAGTACGGTGCGGGGGGGCTCCTACAATGAGCAGTTCTTC. This encodes CASSTVRGGSYNEQFF. The chain carries TRBV19 and TRBJ2-1; TRBD2 matches at 9 bases. Germline V gives CDR1 LNHDA, CDR2 SQIVND (reference sequence). Trimming removed 4 bases from V and 0 bases from J; junction bases left unmatched: 4. This CDR3 spans 16 amino acids.

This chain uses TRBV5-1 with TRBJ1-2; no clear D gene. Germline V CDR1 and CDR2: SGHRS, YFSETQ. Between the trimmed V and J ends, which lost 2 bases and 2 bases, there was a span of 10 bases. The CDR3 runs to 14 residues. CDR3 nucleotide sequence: TGCGCCAGCAGCTTCTCGGCAGACAACTATGGCTACACCTTC. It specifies CASSFSADNYGYTF.

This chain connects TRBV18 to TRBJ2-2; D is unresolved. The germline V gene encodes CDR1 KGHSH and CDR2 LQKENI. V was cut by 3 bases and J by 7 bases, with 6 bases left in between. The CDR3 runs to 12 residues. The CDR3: CASSPRHGELFF. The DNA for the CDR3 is TGTGCCAGCTCACCTAGGCACGGGGAGCTGTTTTTT.

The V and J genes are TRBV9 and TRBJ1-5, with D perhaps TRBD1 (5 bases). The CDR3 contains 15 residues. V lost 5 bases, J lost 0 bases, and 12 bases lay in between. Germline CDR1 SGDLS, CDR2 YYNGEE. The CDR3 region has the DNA TGTGCCAGCAGTATGGGGGAAAATAGCAATCAGCCCCAGCATTTT. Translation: CASSMGENSNQPQHF.

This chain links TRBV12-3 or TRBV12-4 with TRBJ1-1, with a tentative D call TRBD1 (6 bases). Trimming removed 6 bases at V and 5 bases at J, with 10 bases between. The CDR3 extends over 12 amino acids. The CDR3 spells CASSSGQTEAFF. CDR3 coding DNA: TGTGCCAGCAGCAGTGGACAGACTGAAGCTTTCTTT.

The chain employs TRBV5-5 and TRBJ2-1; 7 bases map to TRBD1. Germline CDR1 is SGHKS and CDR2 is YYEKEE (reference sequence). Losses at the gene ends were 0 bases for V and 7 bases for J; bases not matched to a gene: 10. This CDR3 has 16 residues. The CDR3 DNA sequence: TGTGCCAGCAGCTTGGAGACAGGGATAGTCGGGAATGAGCAGTTCTTC. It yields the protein CASSLETGIVGNEQFF.

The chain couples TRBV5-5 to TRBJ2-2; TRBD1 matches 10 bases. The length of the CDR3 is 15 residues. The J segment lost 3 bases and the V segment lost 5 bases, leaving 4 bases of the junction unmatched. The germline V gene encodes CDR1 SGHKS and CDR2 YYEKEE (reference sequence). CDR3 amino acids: CASRGGQGDTGELFF. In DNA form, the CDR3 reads TGTGCCAGCAGAGGCGGACAGGGGGACACCGGGGAGCTGTTTTTT.

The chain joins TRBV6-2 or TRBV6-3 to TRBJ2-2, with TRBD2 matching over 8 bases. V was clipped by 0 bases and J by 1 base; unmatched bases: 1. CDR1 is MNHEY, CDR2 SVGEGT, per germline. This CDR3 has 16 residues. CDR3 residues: CASSYSSGGNTGELFF. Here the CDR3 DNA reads TGTGCCAGCAGTTACTCAAGCGGGGGGAACACCGGGGAGCTGTTTTTT.

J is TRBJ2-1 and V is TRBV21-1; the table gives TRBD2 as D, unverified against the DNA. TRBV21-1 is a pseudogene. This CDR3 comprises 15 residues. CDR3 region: CASSKAPWGVNEQFF. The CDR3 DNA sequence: TGTGCCAGCAGCAAAGCGCCGTGGGGGGTTAATGAGCAGTTCTTC.

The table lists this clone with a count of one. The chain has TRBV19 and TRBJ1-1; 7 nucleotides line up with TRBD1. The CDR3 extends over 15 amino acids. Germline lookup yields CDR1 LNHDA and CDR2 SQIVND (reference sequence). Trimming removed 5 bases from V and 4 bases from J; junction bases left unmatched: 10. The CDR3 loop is CASSPTRQGSTEAFF. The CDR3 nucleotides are TGTGCCAGTAGTCCGACTAGACAGGGATCCACTGAAGCTTTCTTT.

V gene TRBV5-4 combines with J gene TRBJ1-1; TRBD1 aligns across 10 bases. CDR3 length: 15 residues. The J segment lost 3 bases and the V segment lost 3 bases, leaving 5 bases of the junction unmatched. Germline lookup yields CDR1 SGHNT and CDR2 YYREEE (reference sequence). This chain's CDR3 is CASSWGQGIDTEAFF. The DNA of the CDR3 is TGTGCCAGCAGCTGGGGACAGGGGATAGACACTGAAGCTTTCTTT.

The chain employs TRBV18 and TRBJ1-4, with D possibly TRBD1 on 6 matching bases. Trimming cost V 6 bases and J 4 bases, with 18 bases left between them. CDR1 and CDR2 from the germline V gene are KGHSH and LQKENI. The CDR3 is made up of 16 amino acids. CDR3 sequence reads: CASSRTAAMINEKLFF. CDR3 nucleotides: TGTGCCAGCTCGCGGACAGCAGCGATGATTAATGAAAAACTGTTTTTT.

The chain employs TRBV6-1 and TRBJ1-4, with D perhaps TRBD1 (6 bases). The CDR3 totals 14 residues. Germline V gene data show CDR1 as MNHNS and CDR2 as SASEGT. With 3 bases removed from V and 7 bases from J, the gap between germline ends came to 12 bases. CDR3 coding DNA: TGTGCCAGCAGTGAGGGGGCAGGTCGTGAAAAACTGTTTTTT. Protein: CASSEGAGREKLFF.

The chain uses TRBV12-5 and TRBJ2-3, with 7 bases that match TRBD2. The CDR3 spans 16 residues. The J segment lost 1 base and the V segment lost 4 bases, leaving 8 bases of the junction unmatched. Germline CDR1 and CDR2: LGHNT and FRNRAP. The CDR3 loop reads CASGSSRDYRTDTQYF. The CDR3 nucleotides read TGTGCTAGTGGTTCTTCCCGGGACTACCGCACAGATACGCAGTATTTT.